This TCR beta chain stems from a study of blood T cell repertoires in COVID-19. Study in general: From T cells, B-cell-depleted T cells, or PBMCs came the material, which was cDNA or gDNA.

The CDR3 runs 15 residues. Germline assignment: CDR1 SGHRS and CDR2 YFSETQ. Trimming at V came to 6 bases and at J to 3 bases, leaving 10 bases not matched to a gene. Per the study methods: Reference gene primer amplification gave estimated nucleated cell counts. Generated by immunoSEQ multiplex PCR, the TCRdb table keeps only in-frame clones and is missing some. The DNA was the basis for D and trimming; V, J and clone size are from that table. The table lists around 220,000 clones, around 85% of them singletons. Sequenced sample: peripheral blood. The gene calls are TRBV5-1 and TRBJ1-1, with 8 bases lining up with TRBD1. The sequence came from a woman aged 40 to 50 with active or convalescent COVID-19. CDR3 in amino acids: CASTSTQGAYTEAFF. The DNA for the CDR3 is TGCGCCAGCACCTCTACCCAGGGGGCCTACACTGAAGCTTTCTTT.